This TCR beta chain was observed in a study of PD-L1 blockade in urothelial cancer. Whole-study context: Blood was evaluated 3 weeks (second dose) and 6 weeks after therapy began.

Urothelial carcinoma affected the patients, and it was locally advanced or metastatic. The V end lost 8 bases, the J end lost 7 bases, and 30 bases lay between the germline ends. CDR3 length: 17 residues. Germline values: CDR1 MNHEY, CDR2 SMNVEV (reference sequence). This clone was seen a single time. Repertoires were generated with immunoSEQ multiplex PCR, while TCRdb's copy carries only in-frame clones and drops some. There are about 84,000 clones in the sample; roughly 82% occur only once, and 9% to 9.5% lies in the top ten. The sequence derives from a man in his 70s with urothelial cancer. The rearrangement uses TRBV27 and TRBJ2-7; TRBD1 might be the D (6 bases). Sequenced here: PBMCs, sampled around atezolizumab (anti-PD-L1) treatment. The CDR3 DNA follows: TGTGCCAGCCGTCCCGTGACAGGATCCTTGCGTCGTGGGGAGCAGTACTTC. Translating gives CASRPVTGSLRRGEQYF.